The source of this T cell receptor (beta chain) is a study of blood T cell repertoires in COVID-19 (dated by TCRdb to about 2020). Background on the whole study: The collaborator samples originated in the United States, Italy and Spain and spanned the acute and convalescent phases of COVID-19. The prospective study material was composed of cDNA or gDNA derived from T cells, B-cell-depleted T cells, or PBMCs. The dataset comprised deeply sampled blood TCRbeta repertoires from subjects exposed to, actively infected with, or recovered from COVID-19. The repertoires were made available in a free public database intended to serve as a resource for research on the immune response to SARS-CoV-2. Samples came from the ongoing ImmuneRACE study (first 160 participants) plus 1,254 subjects from 6 global collaborators. Nearly every sample came with metadata listing a de-identified subject ID, COVID-19 status, age in years and sex. Where available, HLA class I and class II types were taken from metadata supplied by the sample provider and were not determined by assay-based typing. Study-level results and caveats: Clinical and demographic metadata were provided uncurated, with the amount varying by source and participant.

In the prospective study, participants were roughly 18 to 95 years old, resided in around 25 geographic areas of the United States, and were enrolled through a virtual design. Cohort assignment in the prospective study relied on participant-reported clinical history from a screening survey and a study questionnaire. Recovered participants in ImmuneRACE Cohort 3 were defined by two consecutive negative NP/OP PCR tests, clearance by a healthcare professional, or resolution of symptoms. In the prospective study, mobile phlebotomists collected whole blood, serum and a nasopharyngeal or oropharyngeal swab from each participant. Participants in the prospective study had the option to provide additional blood draws and questionnaires over an approximately 2-month period. Before DNA extraction, prospective study blood samples were shipped either frozen or at room temperature. Germline trimming amounts to 2 bases on V and 5 bases on J, with 4 as the count of junction bases outside the gene matches. Its CDR3 holds 15 amino acids, cysteine through phenylalanine. Left in the record is the CDR3 DNA by itself, 45 bases read in frame from the first base. The germline V gene specifies SNHLY as CDR1 and FYNNEI as CDR2.

This clone was counted a few times. The specificity of this receptor is unknown. No base qualities exist here, and no much larger clone lies one base off it. Distinct nucleotide sequences in the sample also encode this CDR3. TCRbeta CDR3 regions were amplified from genomic DNA by means of the immunoSEQ Assay, a bias-controlled multiplex PCR. In the paper's pipeline: The number of nucleated cells in each sample was estimated by amplification of reference gene primers within the assay. To quantify the absolute abundance of each unique TCRbeta CDR3 rearrangement, sequence reads were collapsed and filtered. For each sample, productive Simpson clonality was calculated as the square root of Simpson's diversity index over productive rearrangements. Not all clones reach the TCRdb copy of this immuneACCESS table, which keeps in-frame sequences only. Checked studies attribute under half of the gap to unresolved V genes and leave the rest unexplained. The V and J calls and clone size come from that table; D and trimming were worked out from the DNA. The table for this sample lists 300,000 to 400,000 clones; 89% of them were counted only once. The top ten constitute approximately 5% of the sample.

Sequenced: PBMCs or T cells enriched from blood (not recorded which). The chain is assembled from TRBV2 and TRBJ1-3, with 9 bases aligning to TRBD1. The clonotype was recovered from a man between 60 and 75 years old who had recovered from COVID-19. For the CDR3, the sequence is CASSEMGTGRNTIYF. The base sequence is TGTGCCAGCAGTGAAATGGGGACAGGGAGAAACACCATATATTTT.